These 12 T cell receptor beta chains came from one sample sequenced in a study of T cell responses to AZD1222 COVID-19 vaccine. Produced via immunoSEQ multiplex PCR; TCRdb's table is partial and in-frame only. The sample has 99,000 or so clones, nearly 90% seen once. Specimen: peripheral blood, collected on day 0 of AZD1222 vaccination. Receptors originate from an adult in good health.

The chain joins TRBV6-5 to TRBJ2-5; 8 bases are a match to TRBD1. This CDR3 comprises 14 residues. CDR1 and CDR2 from the germline V gene are MNHEY and SVGAGI. The V segment lost 5 bases and the J segment 7 bases; nucleotides outside the gene matches: 9. The CDR3 reads CASSPQGAIGTQYF. The DNA of the CDR3 is TGTGCCAGCAGTCCTCAGGGGGCCATAGGGACCCAGTACTTC.

This rearrangement joins TRBV4-1 to TRBJ2-7; D gene unclear. Germline V gene lookup returns CDR1 MGHRA and CDR2 YSYEKL. The V and J ends lost 1 base and 3 bases respectively, with 13 bases between them. The CDR3 runs 15 residues. The CDR3 is CASSQVSSSGYEQYV. The CDR3 DNA follows: TGCGCCAGCAGCCAAGTATCATCGTCGGGCTACGAGCAGTACGTC.

This sequence joins TRBV4-3 and TRBJ2-1, with a weak D call TRBD1 (5 bases). Germline assignment: CDR1 LGHNA and CDR2 YSLEER. The CDR3 sequence is 15 residues long. V lost 1 base and J lost 4, with 11 bases in between. CDR3 in amino acids: CASSQGGAGYNEQFF. The CDR3 DNA reads TGCGCCAGCAGCCAAGGTGGGGCAGGATACAATGAGCAGTTCTTC.

The V gene is TRBV7-2, the J gene TRBJ1-2; 7 bases align to TRBD1. The germline V gene has CDR1 SGHTA and CDR2 FQGNSA. The junction had 15 bases not matched to a gene; V was cut back by 5 bases and J by 3 bases. The CDR3 runs to 17 residues. The CDR3 protein is CASSPRGGGGGDYGYTF. The CDR3 DNA follows: TGTGCCAGCAGCCCCCGGGGGGGAGGGGGCGGGGACTATGGCTACACCTTC.

This chain joins TRBV14 and TRBJ1-3; D might be TRBD1 (6 bases). Germline CDR1 reads SGHDN; CDR2 reads FVKESK. This CDR3 region has 12 residues. V dropped 8 bases and J dropped 1 base, with 6 bases sitting between them. Here the CDR3 DNA reads TGTGCCAGCGGACAGTCTGGAAACACCATATATTTT. Amino acids: CASGQSGNTIYF.

The rearrangement joins TRBV18 to TRBJ2-3; 14 bases are shared with TRBD2. The CDR3 sequence is 16 residues long. Germline assignment: CDR1 KGHSH and CDR2 LQKENI. The V and J ends lost 2 bases and 7 bases, in that order; junction bases with no gene match: 5. The CDR3 protein is CASSPGTSGGLHTQYF. The DNA of the CDR3 is TGTGCCAGCTCACCAGGGACTAGCGGGGGCCTCCATACGCAGTATTTT.

A remark on this clone: Its ends do not fully match the called genes, so a read error is possible. The rearrangement uses TRBV7-3 and TRBJ1-2; a possible D gene is TRBD1 (5 bases). CDR3 length: 13 residues. Germline V CDR1 and CDR2: SGHTA, FQGTGA. CDR3 DNA sequence: TGTGCCAGCAGCTTAATTCCGGGCGGGGGTTGGGCCTTC. This sequence encodes CASSLIPGGGWAF.

The rearrangement joins TRBV5-8 to TRBJ2-3; TRBD2 is a possible D gene (6 bases). The V and J ends lost 4 bases and 5 bases respectively, with 8 bases between them. The CDR3 sequence is 12 residues long. From germline, CDR1 is SGHTS and CDR2 YDEGEE. CDR3 sequence: CASSPEGDTQYF. The CDR3 nucleotides read TGTGCCAGCAGCCCGGAGGGAGATACGCAGTATTTT.

The chain has TRBV2 and TRBJ1-2, with a tentative D call TRBD1 (6 bases). Germline V gives CDR1 SNHLY, CDR2 FYNNEI. This CDR3 has 12 residues. With 8 bases removed from V and 3 bases from J, the gap between germline ends came to 10 bases. CDR3 in amino acids: CASGRTDYGYTF. CDR3 nucleotides: TGTGCCAGCGGACGGACAGACTATGGCTACACCTTC. Drawing the rest from reference TRBV2 and TRBJ1-2, the complete variable domain is EPEVTQTPSHQVTQMGQEVILRCVPISNHLYFYWYRQILGQKVEFLVSFYNNEISEKSEIFDDQFSVERPDGSNFTLKIRSTKLEDSAMYFCASGRTDYGYTFGSGTRLTVV.

V and J are TRBV14 and TRBJ1-2; 10 positions agree with TRBD1. The CDR3 covers 13 residues. V lost 5 bases to trimming and J lost 8 bases; unmatched junction nucleotides: 5. The germline V gene has CDR1 SGHDN and CDR2 FVKESK. CDR3 amino acids: CASSFDRGQGYTF. In DNA form, the CDR3 reads TGTGCCAGCAGCTTCGACAGGGGGCAAGGCTACACCTTC. The variable domain in full, completed from reference TRBV14 and TRBJ1-2, reads EAGVTQFPSHSVIEKGQTVTLRCDPISGHDNLYWYRRVMGKEIKFLLHFVKESKQDESGMPNNRFLAERTGGTYSTLKVQPAELEDSGVYFCASSFDRGQGYTFGSGTRLTVV.

The J gene is TRBJ2-2, the V gene TRBV5-8; D could derive from TRBD1 or TRBD2 (5 bases each). Germline assignment: CDR1 SGHTS and CDR2 YDEGEE. V lost 4 bases and J 2 bases, leaving 12 bases between the germline ends. CDR3 length equals 15 residues. The CDR3 coding sequence is TGTGCCAGCAGCCGTCGAGGGGCAAACACCGGGGAGCTGTTTTTT. Amino acid sequence: CASSRRGANTGELFF.

The chain joins TRBV27 to TRBJ2-2, with D hard to call. Trimming left V 2 bases short and J 7 bases short, with 5 bases between. Germline V CDR1 and CDR2: MNHEY, SMNVEV (reference sequence). The CDR3 has 12 amino acids. The CDR3 protein is CASSLINGELFF. The CDR3 DNA sequence: TGTGCCAGCAGTTTAATAAACGGGGAGCTGTTTTTT.